This passage covers 9 T cell receptor beta chains from one sample sequenced in a study of blood T cell repertoires in COVID-19. Clones were sequenced by immunoSEQ multiplex PCR, and TCRdb holds only the in-frame ones, with some missing. The top ten hold 2.5% to 3% of the sample, which has under 95,000 clones, roughly nine tenths seen once. Material for sequencing was peripheral blood. These receptor sequences come from a man aged 50-60 years with COVID-19, enrolled during active disease.

The V and J genes are TRBV28 and TRBJ2-7, with 9 bases fitting TRBD1. V lost 6 bases, J lost 4 bases, and 16 bases stayed unmatched. Germline CDR1 and CDR2: MDHEN and SYDVKM. The CDR3 loop spans 17 amino acids. The CDR3 region is CASSYILRTGDGYEQYF. CDR3 in DNA: TGTGCCAGCAGCTACATACTAAGGACAGGGGACGGTTACGAGCAGTACTTC.

The chain links TRBV3-1 (or the pseudogene TRBV3-2) to TRBJ2-5; TRBD1 might be the D (5 bases). The CDR3 extends over 15 amino acids. Germline V CDR1 and CDR2: LGHDT, YNNKEL (reference sequence). Trimming pared 4 bases from V and 2 bases from J, leaving 14 bases between. In DNA, the CDR3 is TGTGCCAGCAGCCCAAAAGTGGACAAGCAAGAGACCCAGTACTTC. Amino acids: CASSPKVDKQETQYF.

V is TRBV28 and J is TRBJ2-7, with D possibly being TRBD2 (6 bases). The CDR3 contains 15 residues. V lost 2 bases and J 4 bases, leaving 15 bases between the germline ends. The germline gives CDR1 MDHEN, CDR2 SYDVKM. CDR3 nucleotides: TGTGCCAGCAGTTTAACGGGAAGCGGACTATACGAGCAGTACTTC. This codes for CASSLTGSGLYEQYF.

A word on this clone: Germline and junction disagree at one end, which may indicate a read error. The rearrangement uses TRBV2 and TRBJ2-1; 12 bases are a match to TRBD2. In germline, CDR1 is SNHLY, CDR2 FYNNEI. The CDR3 is made up of 14 amino acids. The CDR3 nucleotides read TGTGCCAGCAGTGAGAGACTAGCGGGAGTTAGAACGGTCTTC. Its protein product is CASSERLAGVRTVF.

Only a few counts were recorded for this clone. The genes are TRBV4-1 and TRBJ2-2; no definite D call. CDR3 size: 15 residues. CDR1 and CDR2 from the germline V gene are MGHRA and YSYEKL. The V end was cut by 4 bases, the J end by 0 bases, with 9 bases between. CDR3 sequence reads: CASSPPAANTGELFF. CDR3 nucleotides: TGCGCCAGCAGCCCCCCTGCAGCGAACACCGGGGAGCTGTTTTTT.

This clone has a single count. This sequence joins TRBV20-1 and TRBJ1-1; a possible D gene is TRBD1 (6 bases). The CDR3 contains 11 residues. The germline V gene encodes CDR1 DFQATT and CDR2 SNEGSKA (reference sequence). V lost 7 bases to trimming and J lost 1 base, with 7 bases between them. The CDR3 loop reads CSVTGNTEAFF. The CDR3 DNA reads TGCAGTGTGACAGGGAACACTGAAGCTTTCTTT.

The V gene is TRBV9, the J gene TRBJ1-2; D not resolved. The V and J ends lost 0 bases and 2 bases respectively, with 5 bases between them. Germline-derived CDR1 and CDR2 are SGDLS and YYNGEE. This CDR3 spans 13 amino acids. The CDR3 spells CASSVGENYGYTF. As DNA, the CDR3 is TGTGCCAGCAGCGTAGGAGAAAACTATGGCTACACCTTC.

The J gene is TRBJ1-5, the V gene TRBV2; 11 bases fit TRBD1. Germline CDR1 and CDR2: SNHLY and FYNNEI. With 7 bases clipped from V and 6 bases from J, the junction kept 5 bases outside the gene matches. The CDR3 sequence is 14 residues long. The CDR3 is CASTGQGESQPQHF. Written as DNA, the CDR3 is TGTGCCAGCACGGGACAGGGGGAGAGTCAGCCCCAGCATTTT.

The genes are TRBV27 and TRBJ2-1; possibly TRBD1 for D (5 bases). There are 15 residues in the CDR3. Deletions cut 5 bases from V and 4 bases from J, with 15 bases between. Germline V CDR1 and CDR2: MNHEY, SMNVEV (reference sequence). The CDR3 region is CASSNSQGLYNEQFF. CDR3 DNA: TGTGCCAGCAGTAATTCTCAGGGCTTATACAATGAGCAGTTCTTC.